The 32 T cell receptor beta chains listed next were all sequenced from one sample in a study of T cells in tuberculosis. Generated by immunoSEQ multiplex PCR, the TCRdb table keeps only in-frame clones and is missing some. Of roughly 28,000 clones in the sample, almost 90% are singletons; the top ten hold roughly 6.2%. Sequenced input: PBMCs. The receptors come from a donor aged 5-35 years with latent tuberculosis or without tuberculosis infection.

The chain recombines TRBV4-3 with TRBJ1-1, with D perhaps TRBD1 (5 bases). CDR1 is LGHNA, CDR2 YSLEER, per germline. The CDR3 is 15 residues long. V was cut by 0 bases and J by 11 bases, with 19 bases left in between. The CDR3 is CASSQDIAGRVRAFF. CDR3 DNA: TGCGCCAGCAGCCAAGATATCGCAGGGAGGGTTCGGGCTTTCTTT.

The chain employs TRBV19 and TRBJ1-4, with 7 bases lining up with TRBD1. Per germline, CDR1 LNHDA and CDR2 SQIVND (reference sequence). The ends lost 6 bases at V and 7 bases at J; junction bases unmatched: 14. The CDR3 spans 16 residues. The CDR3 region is CASRGDTGVIGEKLFF. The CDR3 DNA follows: TGTGCCAGTAGAGGGGATACAGGGGTGATCGGTGAAAAACTGTTTTTT.

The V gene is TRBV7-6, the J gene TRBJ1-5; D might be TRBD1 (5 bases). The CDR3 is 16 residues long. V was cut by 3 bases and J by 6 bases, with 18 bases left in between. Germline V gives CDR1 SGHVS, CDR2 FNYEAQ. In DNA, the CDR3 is TGTGCCAGCAGCTTGGGGGGTTTAAGGGCGGGTCAGCCCCAGCATTTT. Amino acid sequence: CASSLGGLRAGQPQHF.

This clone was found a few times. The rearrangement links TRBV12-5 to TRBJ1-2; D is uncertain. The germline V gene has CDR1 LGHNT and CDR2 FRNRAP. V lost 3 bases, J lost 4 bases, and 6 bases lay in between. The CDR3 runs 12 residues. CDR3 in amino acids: CASGFSGYGYTF. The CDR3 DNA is TGTGCTAGTGGTTTCTCAGGCTATGGCTACACCTTC.

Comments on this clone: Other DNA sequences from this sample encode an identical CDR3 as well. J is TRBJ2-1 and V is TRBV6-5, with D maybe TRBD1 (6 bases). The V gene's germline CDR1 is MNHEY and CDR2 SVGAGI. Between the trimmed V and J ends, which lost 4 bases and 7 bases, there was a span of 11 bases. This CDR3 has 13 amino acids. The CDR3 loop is CASSSARGNEQFF. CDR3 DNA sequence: TGTGCCAGCAGTTCGGCCAGGGGTAATGAGCAGTTCTTC.

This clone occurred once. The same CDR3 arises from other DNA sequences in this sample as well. The CDR3: CASSPGQGPGNTIYF. The CDR3 DNA follows: TGTGCCAGCAGCCCCGGACAGGGACCCGGAAACACCATATATTTT. This chain connects TRBV11-3 to TRBJ1-3, with TRBD1 matching over 8 bases. The CDR3 has 15 residues. V was clipped by 5 bases and J by 4 bases; unmatched bases: 7. Per the germline V gene, CDR1 is SGHNT and CDR2 is YENEEA.

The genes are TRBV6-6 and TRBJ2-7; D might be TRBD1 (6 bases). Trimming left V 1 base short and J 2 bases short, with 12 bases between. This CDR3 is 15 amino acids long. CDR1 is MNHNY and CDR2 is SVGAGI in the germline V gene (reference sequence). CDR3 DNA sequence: TGTGCCAGCAGTTACTACGGGACACTTCCCTACGAGCAGTACTTC. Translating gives CASSYYGTLPYEQYF.

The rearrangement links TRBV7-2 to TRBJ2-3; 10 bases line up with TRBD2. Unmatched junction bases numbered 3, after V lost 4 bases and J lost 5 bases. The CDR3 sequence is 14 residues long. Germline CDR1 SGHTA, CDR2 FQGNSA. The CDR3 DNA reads TGTGCCAGCAGCTCACTAGCGGGGATAGATACGCAGTATTTT. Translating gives CASSSLAGIDTQYF.

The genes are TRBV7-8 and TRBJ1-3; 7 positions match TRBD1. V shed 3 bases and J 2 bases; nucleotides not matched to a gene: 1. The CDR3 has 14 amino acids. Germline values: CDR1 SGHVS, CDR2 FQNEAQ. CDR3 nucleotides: TGTGCCAGCAGCTTGGGACAGACTGGAAACACCATATATTTT. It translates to CASSLGQTGNTIYF.

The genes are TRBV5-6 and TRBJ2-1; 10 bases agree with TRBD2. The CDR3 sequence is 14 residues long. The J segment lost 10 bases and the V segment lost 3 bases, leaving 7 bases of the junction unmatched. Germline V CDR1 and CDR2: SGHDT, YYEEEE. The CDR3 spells CASSSGLASGEQFF. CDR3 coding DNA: TGTGCCAGCAGCTCGGGACTAGCGAGTGGCGAGCAGTTCTTC. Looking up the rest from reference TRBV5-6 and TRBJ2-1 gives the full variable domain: DAGVTQSPTHLIKTRGQQVTLRCSPKSGHDTVSWYQQALGQGPQFIFQYYEEEERQRGNFPDRFSGHQFPNYSSELNVNALLLGDSALYLCASSSGLASGEQFFGPGTRLTVL.

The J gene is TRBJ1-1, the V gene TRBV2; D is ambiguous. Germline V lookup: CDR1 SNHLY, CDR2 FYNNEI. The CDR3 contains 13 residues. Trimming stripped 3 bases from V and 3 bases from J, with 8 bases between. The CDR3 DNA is TGTGCCAGCAGTGATTTGGAGGACACTGAAGCTTTCTTT. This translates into CASSDLEDTEAFF.

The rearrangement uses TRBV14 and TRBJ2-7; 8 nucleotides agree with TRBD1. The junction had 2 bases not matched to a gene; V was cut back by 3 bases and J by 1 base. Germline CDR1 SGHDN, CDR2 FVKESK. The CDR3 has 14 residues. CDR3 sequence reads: CASSHQGASYEQYF. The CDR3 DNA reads TGTGCCAGCAGCCATCAGGGGGCTTCCTACGAGCAGTACTTC.

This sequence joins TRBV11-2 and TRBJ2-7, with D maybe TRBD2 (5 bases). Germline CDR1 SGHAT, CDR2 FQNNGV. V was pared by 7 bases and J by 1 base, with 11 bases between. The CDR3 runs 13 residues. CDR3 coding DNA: TGTGCCAGCACCCCCCCGGGGTCCTACGAGCAGTACTTC. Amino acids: CASTPPGSYEQYF.

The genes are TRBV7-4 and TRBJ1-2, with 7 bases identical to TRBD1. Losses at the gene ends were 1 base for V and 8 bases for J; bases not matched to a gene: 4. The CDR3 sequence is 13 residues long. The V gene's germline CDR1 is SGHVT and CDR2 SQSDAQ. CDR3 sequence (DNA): TGTGCCAGCAGCTTAGGTAGGGGGCACGGCTACACCTTC. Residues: CASSLGRGHGYTF.

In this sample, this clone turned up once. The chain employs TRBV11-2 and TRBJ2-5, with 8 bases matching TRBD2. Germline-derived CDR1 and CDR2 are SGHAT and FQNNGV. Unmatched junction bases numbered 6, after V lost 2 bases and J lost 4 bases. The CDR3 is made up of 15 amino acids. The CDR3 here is CASSLIGGGLETQYF. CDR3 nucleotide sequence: TGTGCCAGCAGCTTAATCGGCGGGGGGTTAGAGACCCAGTACTTC.

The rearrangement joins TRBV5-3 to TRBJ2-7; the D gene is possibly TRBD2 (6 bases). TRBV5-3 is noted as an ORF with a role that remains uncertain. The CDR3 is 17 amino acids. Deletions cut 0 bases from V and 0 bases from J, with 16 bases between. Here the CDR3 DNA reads TGTGCCAGAAGCTTGGCAGCGACTCCCGGGAGCTCCTACGAGCAGTACTTC. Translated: CARSLAATPGSSYEQYF.

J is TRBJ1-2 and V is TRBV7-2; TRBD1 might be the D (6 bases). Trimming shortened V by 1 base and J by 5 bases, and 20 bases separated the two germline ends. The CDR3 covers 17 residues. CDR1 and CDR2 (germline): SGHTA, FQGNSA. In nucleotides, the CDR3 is TGTGCCAGCAGCTTAGGTCCGACAGGACCCGATGGGTATGGCTACACCTTC. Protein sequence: CASSLGPTGPDGYGYTF.

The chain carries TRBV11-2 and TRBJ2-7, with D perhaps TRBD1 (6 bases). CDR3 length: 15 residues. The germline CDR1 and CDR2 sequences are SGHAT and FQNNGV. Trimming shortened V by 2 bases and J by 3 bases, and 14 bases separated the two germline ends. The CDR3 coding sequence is TGTGCCAGCAGCTTACTCAGGGGATCCATCTACGAGCAGTACTTC. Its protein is CASSLLRGSIYEQYF.

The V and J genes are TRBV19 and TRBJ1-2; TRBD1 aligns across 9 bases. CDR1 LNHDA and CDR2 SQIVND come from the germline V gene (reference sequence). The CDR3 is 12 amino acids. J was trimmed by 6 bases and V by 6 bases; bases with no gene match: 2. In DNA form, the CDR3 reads TGTGCCAGTAGGGACAGGGGAGATGGCTACACCTTC. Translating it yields CASRDRGDGYTF.

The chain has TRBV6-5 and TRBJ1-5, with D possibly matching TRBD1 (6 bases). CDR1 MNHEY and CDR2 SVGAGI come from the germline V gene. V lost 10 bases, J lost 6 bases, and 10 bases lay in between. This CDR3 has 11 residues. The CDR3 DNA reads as TGTGCCACCGGACAGTTTCAGCCCCAGCATTTT. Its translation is CATGQFQPQHF.

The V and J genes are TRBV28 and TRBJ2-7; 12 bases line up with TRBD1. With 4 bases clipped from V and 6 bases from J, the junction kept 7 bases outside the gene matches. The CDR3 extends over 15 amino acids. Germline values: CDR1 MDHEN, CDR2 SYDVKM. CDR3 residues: CASSSRDRGRREQYF. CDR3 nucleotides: TGTGCCAGCAGTTCCCGGGACAGGGGGCGCCGCGAGCAGTACTTC. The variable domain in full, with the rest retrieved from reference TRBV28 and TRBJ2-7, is DVKVTQSSRYLVKRTGEKVFLECVQDMDHENMFWYRQDPGLGLRLIYFSYDVKMKEKGDIPEGYSVSREKKERFSLILESASTNQTSMYLCASSSRDRGRREQYFGPGTRLTVT.

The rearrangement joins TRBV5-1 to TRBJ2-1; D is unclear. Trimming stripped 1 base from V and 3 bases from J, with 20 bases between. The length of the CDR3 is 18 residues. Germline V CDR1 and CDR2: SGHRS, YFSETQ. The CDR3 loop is CASSLFLTEKKDYNEQFF. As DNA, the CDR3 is TGCGCCAGCAGCTTGTTTCTTACAGAAAAAAAGGACTACAATGAGCAGTTCTTC.

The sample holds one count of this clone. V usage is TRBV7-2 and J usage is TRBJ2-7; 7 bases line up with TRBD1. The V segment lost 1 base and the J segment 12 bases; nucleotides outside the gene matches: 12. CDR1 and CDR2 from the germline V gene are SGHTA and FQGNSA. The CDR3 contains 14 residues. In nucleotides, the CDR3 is TGTGCCAGCAGCTTAGATCTAATAGGACAGGACCCGTACTTC. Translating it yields CASSLDLIGQDPYF. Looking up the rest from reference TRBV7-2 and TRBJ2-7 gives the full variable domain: GAGVSQSPSNKVTEKGKDVELRCDPISGHTALYWYRQSLGQGLEFLIYFQGNSAPDKSGLPSDRFSAERTGGSVSTLTIQRTQQEDSAVYLCASSLDLIGQDPYFGPGTRLTVT.

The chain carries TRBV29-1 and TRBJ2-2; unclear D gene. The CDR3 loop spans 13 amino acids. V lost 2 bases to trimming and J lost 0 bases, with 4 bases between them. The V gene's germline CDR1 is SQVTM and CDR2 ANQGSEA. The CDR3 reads CSVELSNTGELFF. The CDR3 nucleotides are TGCAGCGTTGAACTGTCGAACACCGGGGAGCTGTTTTTT.

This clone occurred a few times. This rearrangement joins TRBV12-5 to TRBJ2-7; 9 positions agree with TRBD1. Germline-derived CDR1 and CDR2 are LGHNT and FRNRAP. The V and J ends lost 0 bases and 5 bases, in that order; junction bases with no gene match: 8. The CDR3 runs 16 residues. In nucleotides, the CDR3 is TGTGCTAGTGGTTTGGTTCTGGGACAGGGTAACGACGAGCAGTACTTC. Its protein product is CASGLVLGQGNDEQYF.

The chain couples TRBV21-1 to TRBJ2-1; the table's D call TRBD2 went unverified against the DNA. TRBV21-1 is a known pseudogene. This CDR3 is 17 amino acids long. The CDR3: CASSRRSGGLVGGEQFF. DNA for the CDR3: TGTGCCAGCAGTCGCCGAAGCGGGGGCCTAGTAGGGGGTGAGCAGTTCTTC.

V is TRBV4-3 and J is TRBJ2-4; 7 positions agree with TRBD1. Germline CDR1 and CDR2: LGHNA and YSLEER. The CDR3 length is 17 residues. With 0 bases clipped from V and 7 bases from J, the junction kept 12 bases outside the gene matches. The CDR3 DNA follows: TGCGCCAGCAGCCAAGATTTGTTTCGACAGGGAGATAACATTCAGTACTTC. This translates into CASSQDLFRQGDNIQYF.

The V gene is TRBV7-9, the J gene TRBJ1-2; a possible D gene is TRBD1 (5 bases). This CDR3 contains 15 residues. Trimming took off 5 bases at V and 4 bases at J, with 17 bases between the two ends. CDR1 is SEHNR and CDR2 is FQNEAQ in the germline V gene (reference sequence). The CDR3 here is CASSPGVHSAYGYTF. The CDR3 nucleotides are TGTGCCAGCAGCCCGGGGGTTCATTCGGCCTATGGCTACACCTTC.

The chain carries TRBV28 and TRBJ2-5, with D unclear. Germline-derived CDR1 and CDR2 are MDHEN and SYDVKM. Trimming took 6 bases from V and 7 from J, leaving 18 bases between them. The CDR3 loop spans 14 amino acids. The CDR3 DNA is TGTGCCAGCAGAACTACCGCGCGCCCGGGGACCCAGTACTTC. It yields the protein CASRTTARPGTQYF.

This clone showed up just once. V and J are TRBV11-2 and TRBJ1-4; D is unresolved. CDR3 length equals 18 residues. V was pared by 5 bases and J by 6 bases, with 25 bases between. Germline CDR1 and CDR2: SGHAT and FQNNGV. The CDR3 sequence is CASSPYYALAGGYEKLFF. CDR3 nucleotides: TGTGCCAGCAGCCCGTACTACGCCCTGGCAGGAGGGTATGAAAAACTGTTTTTT. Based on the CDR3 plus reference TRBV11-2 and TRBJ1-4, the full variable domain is EAGVAQSPRYKIIEKRQSVAFWCNPISGHATLYWYQQILGQGPKLLIQFQNNGVVDDSQLPKDRFSAERLKGVDSTLKIQPAKLEDSAVYLCASSPYYALAGGYEKLFFGSGTQLSVL.

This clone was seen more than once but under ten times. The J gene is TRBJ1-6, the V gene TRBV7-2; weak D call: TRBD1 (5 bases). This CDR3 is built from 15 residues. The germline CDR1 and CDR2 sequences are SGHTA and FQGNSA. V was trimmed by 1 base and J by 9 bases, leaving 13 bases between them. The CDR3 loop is CASSLDPGGGSPLHF. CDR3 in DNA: TGTGCCAGCAGCTTAGATCCGGGGGGTGGTTCACCCCTCCACTTT.

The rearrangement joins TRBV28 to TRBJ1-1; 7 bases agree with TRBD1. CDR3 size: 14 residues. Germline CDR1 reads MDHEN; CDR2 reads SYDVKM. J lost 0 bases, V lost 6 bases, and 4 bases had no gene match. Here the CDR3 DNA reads TGTGCCAGCAGACTGGGACAGATGAACACTGAAGCTTTCTTT. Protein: CASRLGQMNTEAFF.